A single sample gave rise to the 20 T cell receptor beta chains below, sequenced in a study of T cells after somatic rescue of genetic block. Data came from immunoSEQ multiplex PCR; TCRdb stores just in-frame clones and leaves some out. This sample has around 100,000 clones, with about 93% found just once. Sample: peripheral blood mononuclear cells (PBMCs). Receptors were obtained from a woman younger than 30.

The CDR3 is CASSGRTGIGGQPQHF. The CDR3 bases are TGTGCCAGCAGTGGCCGGACAGGCATAGGAGGTCAGCCCCAGCATTTT. The chain combines TRBV27 with TRBJ1-5; 7 nucleotides agree with TRBD1. The V segment lost 5 bases and the J segment 6 bases; nucleotides outside the gene matches: 13. The CDR3 is 16 residues long. CDR1 is MNHEY and CDR2 is SMNVEV in the germline V gene (reference sequence).

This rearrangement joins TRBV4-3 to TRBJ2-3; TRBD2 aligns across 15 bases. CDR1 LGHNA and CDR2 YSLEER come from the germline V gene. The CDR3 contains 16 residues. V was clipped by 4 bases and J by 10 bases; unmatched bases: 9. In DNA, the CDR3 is TGCGCCAGCAGCCTACGGACTAGCGGGGGGGCCGGGGCGCAGTATTTT. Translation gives CASSLRTSGGAGAQYF.

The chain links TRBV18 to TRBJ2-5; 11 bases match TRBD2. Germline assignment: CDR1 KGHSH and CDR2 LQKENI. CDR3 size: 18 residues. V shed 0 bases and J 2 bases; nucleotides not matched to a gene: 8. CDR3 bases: TGTGCCAGCTCACCACCGGGAACTACTAGCGGGGGTCAAGAGACCCAGTACTTC. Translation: CASSPPGTTSGGQETQYF. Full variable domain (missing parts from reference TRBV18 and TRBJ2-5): NAGVMQNPRHLVRRRGQEARLRCSPMKGHSHVYWYRQLPEEGLKFMVYLQKENIIDESGMPKERFSAEFPKEGPSILRIQQVVRGDSAAYFCASSPPGTTSGGQETQYFGPGTRLLVL.

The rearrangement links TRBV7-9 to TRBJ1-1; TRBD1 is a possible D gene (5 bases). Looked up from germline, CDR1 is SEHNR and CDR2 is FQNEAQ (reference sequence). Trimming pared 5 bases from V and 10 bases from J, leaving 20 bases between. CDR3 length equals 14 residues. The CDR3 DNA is TGTGCCAGCAGCCGTCCGCCAGGGCCTTCGGGAGCTTTCTTT. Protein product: CASSRPPGPSGAFF.

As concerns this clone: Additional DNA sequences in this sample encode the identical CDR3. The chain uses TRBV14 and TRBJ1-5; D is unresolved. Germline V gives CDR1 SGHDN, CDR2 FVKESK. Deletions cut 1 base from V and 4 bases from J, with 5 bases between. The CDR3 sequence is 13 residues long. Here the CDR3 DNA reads TGTGCCAGCAGCCAAGGGAGGAATCAGCCCCAGCATTTT. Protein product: CASSQGRNQPQHF. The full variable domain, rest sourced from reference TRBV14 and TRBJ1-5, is EAGVTQFPSHSVIEKGQTVTLRCDPISGHDNLYWYRRVMGKEIKFLLHFVKESKQDESGMPNNRFLAERTGGTYSTLKVQPAELEDSGVYFCASSQGRNQPQHFGDGTRLSIL.

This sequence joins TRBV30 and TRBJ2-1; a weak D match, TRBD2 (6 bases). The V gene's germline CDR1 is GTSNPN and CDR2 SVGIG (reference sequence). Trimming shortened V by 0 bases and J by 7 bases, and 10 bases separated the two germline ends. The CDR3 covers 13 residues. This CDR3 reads CAWSVRAGNEQFF. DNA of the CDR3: TGTGCCTGGAGTGTACGTGCGGGGAATGAGCAGTTCTTC.

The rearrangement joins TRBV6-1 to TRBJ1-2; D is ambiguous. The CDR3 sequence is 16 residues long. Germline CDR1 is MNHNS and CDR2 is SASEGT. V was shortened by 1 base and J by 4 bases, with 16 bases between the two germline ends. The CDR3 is CASSEEPGSAPYGYTF. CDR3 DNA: TGTGCCAGCAGTGAAGAACCGGGGTCAGCCCCCTATGGCTACACCTTC.

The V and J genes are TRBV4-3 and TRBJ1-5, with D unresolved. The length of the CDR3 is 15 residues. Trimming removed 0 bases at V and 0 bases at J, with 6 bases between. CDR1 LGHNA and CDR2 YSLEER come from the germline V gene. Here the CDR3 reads CASSQDADSNQPQHF. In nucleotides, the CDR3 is TGCGCCAGCAGCCAAGATGCGGATAGCAATCAGCCCCAGCATTTT.

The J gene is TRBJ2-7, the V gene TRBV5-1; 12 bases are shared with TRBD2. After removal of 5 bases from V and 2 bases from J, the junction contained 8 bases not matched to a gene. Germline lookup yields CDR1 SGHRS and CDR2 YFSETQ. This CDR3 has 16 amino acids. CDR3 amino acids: CASRLTSGGPTYEQYF. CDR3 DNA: TGCGCCAGCAGATTAACTAGCGGGGGGCCGACCTACGAGCAGTACTTC.

The CDR3 coding sequence is TGTGCCTGGGATCAGTTGTCGCAGGTTCACAATGAGCAGTTCTTC. This codes for CAWDQLSQVHNEQFF. The rearrangement joins TRBV30 to TRBJ2-1; D not resolved. The CDR3 covers 15 residues. V lost 5 bases and J 5 bases, leaving 19 bases between the germline ends. Germline CDR1 is GTSNPN and CDR2 is SVGIG (reference sequence).

The DNA for the CDR3 is TGTGCCAGCAGTGCGACAGGGGCAGATACGCAGTATTTT. Residues: CASSATGADTQYF. V usage is TRBV25-1 and J usage is TRBJ2-3; 8 bases map to TRBD1. Germline assignment: CDR1 MGHDK and CDR2 SYGVNS. The CDR3 is made up of 13 amino acids. Trimming took 4 bases from V and 4 from J; bases not matched to a gene: 1.

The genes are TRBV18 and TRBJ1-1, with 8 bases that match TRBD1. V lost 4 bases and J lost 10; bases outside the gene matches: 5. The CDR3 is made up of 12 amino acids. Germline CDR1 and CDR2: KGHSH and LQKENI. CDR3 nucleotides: TGTGCCAGCTCACTTCGGACAGGGCCAGCTTTCTTT. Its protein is CASSLRTGPAFF.

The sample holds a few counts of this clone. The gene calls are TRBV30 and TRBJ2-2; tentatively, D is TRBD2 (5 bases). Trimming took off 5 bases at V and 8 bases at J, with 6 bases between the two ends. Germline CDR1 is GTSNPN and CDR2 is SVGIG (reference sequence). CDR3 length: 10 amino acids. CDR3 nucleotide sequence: TGTGCCTGGTCGGGGGGGGAGCTGTTTTTT. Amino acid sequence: CAWSGGELFF. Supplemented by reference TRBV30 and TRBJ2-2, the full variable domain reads SQTIHQWPATLVQPVGSPLSLECTVEGTSNPNLYWYRQAAGRGLQLLFYSVGIGQISSEVPQNLSASRPQDRQFILSSKKLLLSDSGFYLCAWSGGELFFGEGSRLTVL.

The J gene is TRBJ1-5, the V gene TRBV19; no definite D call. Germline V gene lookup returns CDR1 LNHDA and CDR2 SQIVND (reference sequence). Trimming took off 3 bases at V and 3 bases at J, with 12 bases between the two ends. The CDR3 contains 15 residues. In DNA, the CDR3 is TGTGCCAGTAGTATGGTTCTCAAGGCCAATCAGCCCCAGCATTTT. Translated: CASSMVLKANQPQHF.

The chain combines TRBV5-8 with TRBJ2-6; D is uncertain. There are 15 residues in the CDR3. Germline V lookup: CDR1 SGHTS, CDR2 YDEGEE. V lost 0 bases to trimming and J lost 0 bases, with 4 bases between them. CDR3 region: CASSLGSSGANVLTF. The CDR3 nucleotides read TGTGCCAGCAGCTTGGGCAGCTCTGGGGCCAACGTCCTGACTTTC.

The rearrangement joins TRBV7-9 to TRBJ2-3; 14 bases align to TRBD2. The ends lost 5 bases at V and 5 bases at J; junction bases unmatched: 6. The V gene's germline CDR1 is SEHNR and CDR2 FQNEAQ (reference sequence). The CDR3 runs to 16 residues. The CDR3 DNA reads TGTGCCAGCAGCACGGGGACTAGCGGGGGAGGAGATACGCAGTATTTT. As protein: CASSTGTSGGGDTQYF. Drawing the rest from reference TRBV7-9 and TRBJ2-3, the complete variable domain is DTGVSQNPRHKITKRGQNVTFRCDPISEHNRLYWYRQTLGQGPEFLTYFQNEAQLEKSRLLSDRFSAERPKGSFSTLEIQRTEQGDSAMYLCASSTGTSGGGDTQYFGPGTRLTVL.

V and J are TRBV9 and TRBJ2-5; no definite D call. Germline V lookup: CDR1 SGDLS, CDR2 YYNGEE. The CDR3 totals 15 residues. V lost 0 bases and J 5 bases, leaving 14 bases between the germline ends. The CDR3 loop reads CASSVGPGPGETQYF. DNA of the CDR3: TGTGCCAGCAGCGTAGGACCAGGCCCCGGCGAGACCCAGTACTTC.

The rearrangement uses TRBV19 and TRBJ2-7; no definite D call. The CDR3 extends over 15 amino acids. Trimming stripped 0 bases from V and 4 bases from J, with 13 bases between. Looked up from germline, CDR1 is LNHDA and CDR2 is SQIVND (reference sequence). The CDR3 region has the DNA TGTGCCAGTAGTATAGAGGGCCTCTCGGCTTACGAGCAGTACTTC. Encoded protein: CASSIEGLSAYEQYF. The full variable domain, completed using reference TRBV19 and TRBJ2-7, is DGGITQSPKYLFRKEGQNVTLSCEQNLNHDAMYWYRQDPGQGLRLIYYSQIVNDFQKGDIAEGYSVSREKKESFPLTVTSAQKNPTAFYLCASSIEGLSAYEQYFGPGTRLTVT.

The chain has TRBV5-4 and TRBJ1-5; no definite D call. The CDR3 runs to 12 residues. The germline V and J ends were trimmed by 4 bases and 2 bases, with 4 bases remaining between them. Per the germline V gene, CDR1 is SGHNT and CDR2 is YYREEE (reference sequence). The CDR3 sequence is CASSTGNQPQHF. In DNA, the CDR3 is TGTGCCAGCAGCACGGGCAATCAGCCCCAGCATTTT.

CDR3 loop: CASSQDEGDRGRWGYTF. CDR3 coding DNA: TGCGCCAGCAGCCAAGATGAAGGGGACAGGGGGCGGTGGGGCTACACCTTC. The gene calls are TRBV4-3 and TRBJ1-2; 12 bases are shared with TRBD1. Trimming took 0 bases from V and 8 from J; bases not matched to a gene: 10. The CDR3 sequence is 17 residues long. Germline V lookup: CDR1 LGHNA, CDR2 YSLEER.